One and the same sample provided the 10 T cell receptor beta chains below, sequenced in a study of cytomegalovirus exposure and HLA in healthy donors. Measured with immunoSEQ multiplex PCR; TCRdb has only the in-frame clones, and not every one. The profile covers under 200,000 clones, with roughly 89% appearing a single time and around 2.7% taken by the ten largest. Sequencing input: PBMCs. These receptors were collected from a woman between 18 and 30 years old in good health and CMV-seropositive.

This chain connects TRBV2 to TRBJ2-3; 9 bases align to TRBD2. Germline CDR1 is SNHLY and CDR2 is FYNNEI. The CDR3 is 15 residues long. The V gene end was trimmed by 4 bases and the J gene end by 1 base; junction bases not matched to a gene: 3. DNA for the CDR3: TGTGCCAGCAGTGTAGCGGGGGCCCGCACAGATACGCAGTATTTT. Translating gives CASSVAGARTDTQYF.

The V and J genes are TRBV30 and TRBJ1-5; D gene unclear. Germline CDR1 and CDR2: GTSNPN and SVGIG (reference sequence). Deletions cut 3 bases from V and 2 bases from J, with 14 bases between. The CDR3 is made up of 15 amino acids. CDR3 sequence reads: CAWSAPLGGNQPQHF. DNA for the CDR3: TGTGCCTGGAGCGCCCCTTTGGGCGGCAATCAGCCCCAGCATTTT. Full variable domain (outside the CDR3, taken from reference TRBV30 and TRBJ1-5): SQTIHQWPATLVQPVGSPLSLECTVEGTSNPNLYWYRQAAGRGLQLLFYSVGIGQISSEVPQNLSASRPQDRQFILSSKKLLLSDSGFYLCAWSAPLGGNQPQHFGDGTRLSIL.

The V gene is TRBV16, the J gene TRBJ2-4; D unclear. Trimming pared 0 bases from V and 1 base from J, leaving 10 bases between. This CDR3 region has 16 residues. CDR1 and CDR2 (germline): KGHSY, FQNENV. The CDR3 here is CASSQSRLEAKNIQYF. In DNA form, the CDR3 reads TGTGCCAGCAGCCAATCGCGCCTAGAGGCCAAAAACATTCAGTACTTC.

V is TRBV6-5 and J is TRBJ1-1; the D is unclear. Germline V gives CDR1 MNHEY, CDR2 SVGAGI. The CDR3 contains 13 residues. Trimming stripped 5 bases from V and 1 base from J, with 8 bases between. The CDR3 DNA is TGTGCCAGCAGTCCTACTGAGAACACTGAAGCTTTCTTT. Protein sequence: CASSPTENTEAFF.

The V and J genes are TRBV5-6 and TRBJ2-1; 7 nucleotides match TRBD1. The germline V gene has CDR1 SGHDT and CDR2 YYEEEE. With 4 bases clipped from V and 0 bases from J, the junction kept 4 bases outside the gene matches. The CDR3 consists of 15 residues. CDR3: CASSRQGVSYNEQFF. The CDR3 coding sequence is TGTGCCAGCAGCAGACAGGGCGTCTCCTACAATGAGCAGTTCTTC. The whole variable domain, filled in from reference TRBV5-6 and TRBJ2-1, reads DAGVTQSPTHLIKTRGQQVTLRCSPKSGHDTVSWYQQALGQGPQFIFQYYEEEERQRGNFPDRFSGHQFPNYSSELNVNALLLGDSALYLCASSRQGVSYNEQFFGPGTRLTVL.

The chain recombines TRBV9 with TRBJ2-3, with D possibly matching TRBD2 (6 bases). This CDR3 spans 14 amino acids. V was trimmed by 6 bases and J by 1 base, leaving 12 bases between them. In germline, CDR1 is SGDLS, CDR2 YYNGEE. The CDR3 loop is CASTKTGGTDTQYF. DNA for the CDR3: TGTGCCAGCACGAAAACGGGAGGCACAGATACGCAGTATTTT. The variable domain in full, completed from reference TRBV9 and TRBJ2-3, reads DSGVTQTPKHLITATGQRVTLRCSPRSGDLSVYWYQQSLDQGLQFLIQYYNGEERAKGNILERFSAQQFPDLHSELNLSSLELGDSALYFCASTKTGGTDTQYFGPGTRLTVL.

This clone was recorded a few times. This chain uses TRBV11-1 with TRBJ1-2, with 7 bases fitting TRBD1. V dropped 0 bases and J dropped 10; count of bases not matched to a gene: 8. The V gene's germline CDR1 is SGHAT and CDR2 FQDESV (reference sequence). The CDR3 covers 14 residues. CDR3 DNA sequence: TGTGCCAGCAGCTTAGCGAGAGGGGGCAGTGACTACACCTTC. It is translated as CASSLARGGSDYTF.

This chain connects TRBV4-1 to TRBJ2-5, with unresolved D. The CDR3 spans 11 residues. The germline gives CDR1 MGHRA, CDR2 YSYEKL. With 1 base removed from V and 11 bases from J, the gap between germline ends came to 8 bases. CDR3 sequence (DNA): TGCGCCAGCAGCCAAGGAACTGTTCAGTACTTC. Its translation is CASSQGTVQYF.

This rearrangement joins TRBV9 to TRBJ2-7; 10 bases map to TRBD2. Losses at the gene ends were 1 base for V and 4 bases for J; bases not matched to a gene: 5. From germline, CDR1 is SGDLS and CDR2 YYNGEE. The CDR3 has 15 residues. The CDR3 region is CASSVNSGRSYEQYF. The CDR3 DNA is TGTGCCAGCAGCGTAAATAGCGGGAGGTCTTACGAGCAGTACTTC. Combining the CDR3 with reference TRBV9 and TRBJ2-7 gives the whole variable domain DSGVTQTPKHLITATGQRVTLRCSPRSGDLSVYWYQQSLDQGLQFLIQYYNGEERAKGNILERFSAQQFPDLHSELNLSSLELGDSALYFCASSVNSGRSYEQYFGPGTRLTVT.

The V call is TRBV7-2, the J call TRBJ1-2; possible D gene TRBD1, 6 bases. The length of the CDR3 is 15 residues. With 3 bases removed from V and 3 bases from J, the gap between germline ends came to 14 bases. Germline CDR1 is SGHTA and CDR2 is FQGNSA. CDR3 nucleotide sequence: TGTGCCAGCAGCTTTGGTCCCAGGGGACACTATGGCTACACCTTC. It is translated as CASSFGPRGHYGYTF. The complete variable domain, with remaining parts taken from reference TRBV7-2 and TRBJ1-2, reads GAGVSQSPSNKVTEKGKDVELRCDPISGHTALYWYRQSLGQGLEFLIYFQGNSAPDKSGLPSDRFSAERTGGSVSTLTIQRTQQEDSAVYLCASSFGPRGHYGYTFGSGTRLTVV.